One sample yielded the 14 T cell receptor beta chains listed below, sequenced in a study of T cell responses to AZD1222 COVID-19 vaccine. Using immunoSEQ multiplex PCR, the repertoire was profiled, and TCRdb retains in-frame clones only, with some absent. The sample records around 120,000 clones, just under 95% being singletons. The sample here was peripheral blood, taken 28 days after the second AZD1222 dose. These receptors all come from an adult who received the AZD1222 COVID-19 vaccine.

V is TRBV6-5 and J is TRBJ1-1; D gene unclear. CDR3 length: 13 amino acids. Trimming left V 6 bases short and J 5 bases short, with 13 bases between. Looked up from germline, CDR1 is MNHEY and CDR2 is SVGAGI. The CDR3 protein is CASSLIWATEAFF. Written as DNA, the CDR3 is TGTGCCAGCAGCCTAATTTGGGCTACTGAAGCTTTCTTT.

The CDR3 sequence is CASSDRHTSTDTQYF. CDR3 in DNA: TGTGCCAGCAGCGATCGCCATACTAGCACAGATACGCAGTATTTT. V usage is TRBV9 and J usage is TRBJ2-3, with D unresolved. CDR1 SGDLS and CDR2 YYNGEE come from the germline V gene. The CDR3 runs 15 residues. Trimming took off 3 bases at V and 0 bases at J, with 11 bases between the two ends.

This chain links TRBV19 with TRBJ2-3, with a tentative D call TRBD1 (5 bases). The V and J ends lost 1 base and 0 bases respectively, with 20 bases between them. The CDR3 has 19 residues. Germline CDR1 and CDR2: LNHDA and SQIVND (reference sequence). The CDR3 loop reads CASSIVRQGRTGSTDTQYF. The CDR3 bases are TGTGCCAGTAGTATAGTCCGGCAGGGAAGGACGGGTAGCACAGATACGCAGTATTTT.

The chain employs TRBV19 and TRBJ1-2, with D possibly TRBD1 on 5 matching bases. V was shortened by 5 bases and J by 6 bases, with 25 bases between the two germline ends. The germline V gene encodes CDR1 LNHDA and CDR2 SQIVND (reference sequence). CDR3 length: 17 residues. Here the CDR3 reads CASSRDGMTPAVNGYTF. CDR3 in DNA: TGTGCCAGTAGTCGGGACGGGATGACACCGGCGGTGAATGGCTACACCTTC.

The chain employs TRBV11-3 and TRBJ2-5; D could derive from TRBD1 or TRBD2 (5 bases each). There are 14 residues in the CDR3. Trimming took off 5 bases at V and 5 bases at J, with 15 bases between the two ends. Germline values: CDR1 SGHNT, CDR2 YENEEA. The CDR3 reads CASSLGQRGETQYF. The CDR3 coding sequence is TGTGCCAGCAGCCTAGGCCAGAGGGGCGAGACCCAGTACTTC.

The rearrangement joins TRBV6-2 or TRBV6-3 to TRBJ2-5; D perhaps matches TRBD2 (5 bases). CDR1 and CDR2 (germline): MNHEY, SVGEGT. The CDR3 is 16 residues long. V was shortened by 3 bases and J by 5 bases, with 19 bases between the two germline ends. The CDR3 DNA sequence: TGTGCCAGCAGTTATGGAGTAGCGAGGGCCGGTGAGACCCAGTACTTC. Its protein is CASSYGVARAGETQYF.

CDR3 nucleotides: TGTGCCAGCAGCAGGGGCTCCTACAATGAGCAGTTCTTC. This sequence encodes CASSRGSYNEQFF. J is TRBJ2-1 and V is TRBV12-3 or TRBV12-4, with TRBD1 as a possible D gene (6 bases). V was pared by 6 bases and J by 0 bases, with 6 bases between. CDR3 length: 13 residues.

V gene TRBV11-3 combines with J gene TRBJ1-1; D might be TRBD1 (5 bases). CDR1 is SGHNT, CDR2 YENEEA, per germline. The germline V and J ends were trimmed by 6 bases and 3 bases, with 14 bases remaining between them. This CDR3 is built from 14 residues. CDR3 loop: CASSYRRGDTEAFF. CDR3 nucleotide sequence: TGTGCCAGCAGTTACAGAAGAGGGGACACTGAAGCTTTCTTT. The complete variable domain, with remaining parts taken from reference TRBV11-3 and TRBJ1-1, reads EAGVVQSPRYKIIEKKQPVAFWCNPISGHNTLYWYLQNLGQGPELLIRYENEEAVDDSQLPKDRFSAERLKGVDSTLKIQPAELGDSAVYLCASSYRRGDTEAFFGQGTRLTVV.

The chain joins TRBV27 to TRBJ2-4; 8 bases are shared with TRBD2. Per the germline V gene, CDR1 is MNHEY and CDR2 is SMNVEV (reference sequence). Trimming took 2 bases from V and 0 from J; bases not matched to a gene: 3. This CDR3 comprises 16 residues. CDR3 bases: TGTGCCAGCAGTTTAGTAGCGGGGCTAGCCAAAAACATTCAGTACTTC. Protein: CASSLVAGLAKNIQYF.

CDR3: CASSGPDRETQYF. Here the CDR3 DNA reads TGTGCCAGTAGCGGACCCGACCGGGAGACCCAGTACTTC. The V call is TRBV19, the J call TRBJ2-5, with no clear D. Per germline, CDR1 LNHDA and CDR2 SQIVND (reference sequence). Trimming shortened V by 6 bases and J by 5 bases, and 13 bases separated the two germline ends. The length of the CDR3 is 13 residues.

The chain couples TRBV12-3 or TRBV12-4 to TRBJ2-2; D uncertain. The CDR3 runs to 13 residues. V was pared by 4 bases and J by 5 bases, with 8 bases between. The CDR3 region has the DNA TGTGCCAGCAGTTCGCACTCGACCGGGGAGCTGTTTTTT. This encodes CASSSHSTGELFF.

The chain couples TRBV19 to TRBJ2-7; 8 bases map to TRBD1. CDR3 length: 13 amino acids. The J segment lost 1 base and the V segment lost 6 bases, leaving 2 bases of the junction unmatched. Looked up from germline, CDR1 is LNHDA and CDR2 is SQIVND (reference sequence). CDR3 in DNA: TGTGCCAGTAGGACAGGGGAATCCTACGAGCAGTACTTC. It codes for CASRTGESYEQYF.

V usage is TRBV6-2 or TRBV6-3 and J usage is TRBJ2-7; D is perhaps TRBD1 (6 bases). The V end lost 5 bases, the J end lost 3 bases, and 11 bases lay between the germline ends. The germline gives CDR1 MNHEY, CDR2 SVGEGT. CDR3 size: 13 residues. CDR3 protein: CASSPGHLYEQYF. In nucleotides, the CDR3 is TGTGCCAGCAGTCCGGGACACCTCTACGAGCAGTACTTC.

The J gene is TRBJ2-4, the V gene TRBV7-3; D may be TRBD1 (6 bases). Germline CDR1 and CDR2: SGHTA and FQGTGA. V lost 5 bases to trimming and J lost 7 bases, with 12 bases between them. This CDR3 contains 13 residues. CDR3 in amino acids: CASSLGALNIQYF. CDR3 coding DNA: TGTGCCAGCAGCCTGGGGGCTCTTAACATTCAGTACTTC.